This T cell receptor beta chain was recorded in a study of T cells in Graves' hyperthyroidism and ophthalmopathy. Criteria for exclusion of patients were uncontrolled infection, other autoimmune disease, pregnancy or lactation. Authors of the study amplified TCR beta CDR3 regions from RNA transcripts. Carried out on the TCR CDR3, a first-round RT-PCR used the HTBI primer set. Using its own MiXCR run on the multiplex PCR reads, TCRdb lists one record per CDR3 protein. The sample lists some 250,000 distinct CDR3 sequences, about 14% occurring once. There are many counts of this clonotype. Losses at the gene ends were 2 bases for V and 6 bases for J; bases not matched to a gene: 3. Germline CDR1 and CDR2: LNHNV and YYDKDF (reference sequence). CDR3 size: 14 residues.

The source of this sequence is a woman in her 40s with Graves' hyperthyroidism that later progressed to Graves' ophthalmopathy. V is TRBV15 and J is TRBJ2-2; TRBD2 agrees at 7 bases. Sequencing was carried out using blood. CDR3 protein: CATSRSTSAGELFF. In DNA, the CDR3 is TGTGCCACCAGCAGATCAACTAGCGCCGGGGAGCTGTTTTTT. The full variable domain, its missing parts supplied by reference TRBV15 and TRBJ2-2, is DAMVIQNPRYQVTQFGKPVTLSCSQTLNHNVMYWYQQKSSQAPKLLFHYYDKDFNNEADTPDNFQSRRPNTSFCFLDIRSPGLGDTAMYLCATSRSTSAGELFFGEGSRLTVL.